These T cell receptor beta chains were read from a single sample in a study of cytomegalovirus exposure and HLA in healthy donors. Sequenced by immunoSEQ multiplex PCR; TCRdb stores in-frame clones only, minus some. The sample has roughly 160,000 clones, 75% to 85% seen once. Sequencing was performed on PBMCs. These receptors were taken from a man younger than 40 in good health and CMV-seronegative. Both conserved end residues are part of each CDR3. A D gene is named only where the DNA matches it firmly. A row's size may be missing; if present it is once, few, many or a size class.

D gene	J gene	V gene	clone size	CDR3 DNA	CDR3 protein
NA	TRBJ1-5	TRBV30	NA	TGTGCCTGGAGTGCAGCGCTTTCGGGGAATCAGCCCCAGCATTTT	CAWSAALSGNQPQHF
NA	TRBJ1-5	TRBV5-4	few	TGTGCCAGCAGCTTGGATGGACAGCCCGATCAGCCCCAGCATTTT	CASSLDGQPDQPQHF
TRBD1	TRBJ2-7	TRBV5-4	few	TGTGCCAGCAGCTTGGGACAGGGGGGCCACGAGCAGTACTTC	CASSLGQGGHEQYF
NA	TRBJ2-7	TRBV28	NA	TGTGCCAGCAGTTTATCTAACTTACTCCTCTACTCCTACGAGCAGTACTTC	CASSLSNLLLYSYEQYF
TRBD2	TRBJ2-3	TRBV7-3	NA	TGTGCCAGCAGCACGACTAGCGGCACAGATACGCAGTATTTT	CASSTTSGTDTQYF
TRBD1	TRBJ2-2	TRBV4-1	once	TGCGCCAGCAGCCCCCGGGACAGCTTCACCGGGGAGCTGTTTTTT	CASSPRDSFTGELFF
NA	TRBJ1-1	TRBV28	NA	TGTGCCAGCAGTTTATTTGACGGGGTGAACACTGAAGCTTTCTTT	CASSLFDGVNTEAFF
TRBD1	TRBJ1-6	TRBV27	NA	TGTGCCAGCAGTGGCGGGACAGCCCTACCCCTCCACTTT	CASSGGTALPLHF
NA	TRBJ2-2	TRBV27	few	TGTGCCAGCAGTTTACGGGAGTCGGGCACCGGGGAGCTGTTTTTT	CASSLRESGTGELFF
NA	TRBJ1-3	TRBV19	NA	TGTGCCAGTAGTCCACACGACACGAGCTCTGGAAACACCATATATTTT	CASSPHDTSSGNTIYF
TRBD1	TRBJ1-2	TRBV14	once	TGTGCCAGCAGCCCATGGACAGGAGGGCTAAACTATGGCTACACCTTC	CASSPWTGGLNYGYTF
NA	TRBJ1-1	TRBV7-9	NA	TGTGCCACCGCGCGGGGACTTGCCACTGAAGCTTTCTTT	CATARGLATEAFF
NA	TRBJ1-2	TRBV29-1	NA	TGCAGCGTTGAAAGGGCGTCGGGAGAGCCTTATGGCTACACCTTC	CSVERASGEPYGYTF
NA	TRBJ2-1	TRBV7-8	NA	TGTGCCAGCAGCCTTCCCGGACCAGGGGAACAGTTCTTC	CASSLPGPGEQFF
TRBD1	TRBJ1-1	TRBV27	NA	TGTGCCAGCAGTTCTACGGACAGGGGGAGGACTGAAGCTTTCTTT	CASSSTDRGRTEAFF
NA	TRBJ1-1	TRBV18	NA	TGTGCCAGCTCCTTGGAAGGAGACACTGAAGCTTTCTTT	CASSLEGDTEAFF
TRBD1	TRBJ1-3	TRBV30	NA	TGTGCCTGCCGGGAACAGGGGTTCGGAAACACCATATATTTT	CACREQGFGNTIYF
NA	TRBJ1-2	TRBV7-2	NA	TGTGCCAGCAGCTTAGTCAATGACAGAACTAACTATGGCTACACCTTC	CASSLVNDRTNYGYTF
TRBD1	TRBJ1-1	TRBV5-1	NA	TGCGCCAGCACCTTTACGTTAGGGACAGGGAACACTGAAGCTTTCTTT	CASTFTLGTGNTEAFF
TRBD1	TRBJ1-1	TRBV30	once	TGTGCCTGGAACCTCGGACAGGGGAACACTGAAGCTTTCTTT	CAWNLGQGNTEAFF
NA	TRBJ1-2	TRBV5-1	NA	TGCGCCAGCAGCCGCACCCCGGGACACTCAAAGGACTATGGCTACACCTTC	CASSRTPGHSKDYGYTF
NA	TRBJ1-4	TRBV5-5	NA	TGTGCCAGCAGCCGCCTTCCCGGGGAGAAACTGTTTTTT	CASSRLPGEKLFF
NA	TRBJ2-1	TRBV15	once	TGTGCCACCAGGAGCTACAATGAGCAGTTCTTC	CATRSYNEQFF
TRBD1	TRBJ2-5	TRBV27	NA	TGTGCCAGCAGCCTACGGGACAGCCCTCAAGAGACCCAGTACTTC	CASSLRDSPQETQYF
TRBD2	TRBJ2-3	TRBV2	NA	TGTGCCAGGAGCCAGACTAGCGGGGCTACAGATACGCAGTATTTT	CARSQTSGATDTQYF
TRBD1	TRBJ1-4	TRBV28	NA	TGTGCCAGCAGTCAGGGGACAGGGCCTGAAAAACTGTTTTTT	CASSQGTGPEKLFF
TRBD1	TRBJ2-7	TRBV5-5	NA	TGTGCCAGCAGCCCGGGGGACAGGAGCTCCTACGAGCAGTACTTC	CASSPGDRSSYEQYF
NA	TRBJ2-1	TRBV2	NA	TGTGCCAGCAATCTTCGGGAGCCGGTGGATGAGCAGTTCTTC	CASNLREPVDEQFF
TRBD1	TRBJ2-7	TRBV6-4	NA	TGTGCCAGCAGTGAAGAGGGACAGCGGAGACACGAGCAGTACTTC	CASSEEGQRRHEQYF
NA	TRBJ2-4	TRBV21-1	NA	TGTGCCAGCAGCCACGGTATCAGGGCGCCAGGAAACATTCAGTACTTC	CASSHGIRAPGNIQYF
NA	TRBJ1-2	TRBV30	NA	TGTGCCTGGAGTGACGGTCGCGGAGGGGGCTACACCTTC	CAWSDGRGGGYTF
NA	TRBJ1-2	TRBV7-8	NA	TGTGCCAGCAGCCCAGAGGGCAGCAACTATGGCTACACCTTC	CASSPEGSNYGYTF
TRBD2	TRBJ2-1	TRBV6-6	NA	TGTGCCAGCAGTTACAGGGGAGGGTACAATGAGCAGTTCTTC	CASSYRGGYNEQFF
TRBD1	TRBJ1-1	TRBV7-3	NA	TGTGCCAGCAGCCTACAGGGGGCCCCGGCTGAAGCTTTCTTT	CASSLQGAPAEAFF
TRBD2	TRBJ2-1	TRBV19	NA	TGTGCCAGTAGTATCTTCGGGAGGGGTAGCTCCTACAATGAGCAGTTCTTC	CASSIFGRGSSYNEQFF
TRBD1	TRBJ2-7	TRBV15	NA	TGTGCCACCAGCACCCAAACAGGGACAGGGGGCTACGAGCAGTACTTC	CATSTQTGTGGYEQYF
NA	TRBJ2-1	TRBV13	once	TGTGCCAGCAGCTTAAAGGGGTCCTCCTACAATGAGCAGTTCTTC	CASSLKGSSYNEQFF
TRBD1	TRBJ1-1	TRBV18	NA	TGTGCCAGCTCACCATCAAGGGGGCCTGACACTGAAGCTTTCTTT	CASSPSRGPDTEAFF
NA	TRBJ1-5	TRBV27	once	TGTGCCAGCAGACAAGGGACTCATCAGCCCCAGCATTTT	CASRQGTHQPQHF